One sample yielded the 2 T cell receptor beta chains listed below, sequenced in a study of blood T cells in healthy people across ages. A second PCR of roughly 7 to 11 cycles used a sample-barcoded 5' primer and a J-beta primer mix. TCRdb re-analysed the 5' RACE reads in MiXCR, keeping a single row per CDR3 protein. The data contain around 1,900,000 distinct CDR3 sequences, more than 35% of them singletons. Sequenced: blood. These TCRs come from a human donor in good health.

The chain is built from TRBV28 and TRBJ1-1; no clear D gene. In germline, CDR1 is MDHEN, CDR2 SYDVKM. The CDR3 contains 13 residues. V lost 11 bases and J 1 base, leaving 14 bases between the germline ends. This chain's CDR3 is CASNIGRNTEAFF. The CDR3 bases are TGTGCCTCCAACATTGGTCGGAACACTGAAGCTTTCTTT.

This chain uses TRBV28 with TRBJ2-7, with 10 bases fitting TRBD2. Germline-derived CDR1 and CDR2 are MDHEN and SYDVKM. V shed 11 bases and J 4 bases; nucleotides not matched to a gene: 11. CDR3 length: 14 amino acids. In nucleotides, the CDR3 is TGTGCCGCCACGTCGCGGGGACTAGCGTACGAGCAGTACTTC. It encodes CAATSRGLAYEQYF.